This is a list of T cell receptor beta chains from one sample in a study of response to subunit inactivated influenza vaccine. Using its own MiXCR run on the RT-PCR reads, TCRdb lists one record per CDR3 protein. The sample records hundreds of thousands of distinct CDR3 sequences, approximately 7.1% being singletons. The sample consisted of PBMCs from blood, taken approximately 25 months after vaccination. These receptors originate from a man aged 50 to 69 who received an inactivated influenza vaccine. The CDR3 runs from the conserved cysteine through the conserved F or W. The D gene is left open where the match is weak. Rows may omit the clone size; those that give it use once, few, many or a size class.

J gene: TRBJ2-7
clone size: many
D gene: TRBD1
V gene: TRBV20-1
CDR3 protein: CSARDSLAAYEQYF
CDR3 DNA: TGCAGTGCTCGGGACAGTTTGGCAGCCTACGAGCAGTACTTC

J gene: TRBJ2-3
clone size: NA
D gene: TRBD2
V gene: TRBV9
CDR3 protein: CASSPQASGVPDTQYF
CDR3 DNA: TGTGCCAGCAGCCCTCAGGCTAGCGGGGTCCCAGATACGCAGTATTTT

J gene: TRBJ2-1
clone size: many
D gene: NA
V gene: TRBV7-9
CDR3 protein: CASSLTGSNEQFF
CDR3 DNA: TGTGCCAGCAGCCTCACAGGGTCCAATGAGCAGTTCTTC

J gene: TRBJ2-1
clone size: NA
D gene: TRBD2
V gene: TRBV24-1
CDR3 protein: CATSGLLSGRASYNEQFF
CDR3 DNA: TGTGCCACCAGTGGCCTCCTTAGCGGGAGGGCCTCCTACAATGAGCAGTTCTTC

J gene: TRBJ2-7
clone size: few
D gene: TRBD2
V gene: TRBV7-9
CDR3 protein: CASSPGLAVSEQYF
CDR3 DNA: TGTGCCAGCAGCCCCGGCCTAGCGGTCTCCGAGCAGTACTTC

J gene: TRBJ1-6
clone size: few
D gene: NA
V gene: TRBV28
CDR3 protein: CASSLGGSRAPLHF
CDR3 DNA: TGTGCCAGCAGTTTAGGAGGAAGCAGGGCCCCCCTCCACTTT

J gene: TRBJ2-3
clone size: NA
D gene: TRBD2
V gene: TRBV6-1
CDR3 protein: CASSQRGSGGATDTQYF
CDR3 DNA: TGTGCCAGCAGTCAGCGAGGTAGCGGGGGTGCTACAGATACGCAGTATTTT

J gene: TRBJ2-1
clone size: NA
D gene: NA
V gene: TRBV15
CDR3 protein: CATSRSSGPGNEQFF
CDR3 DNA: TGTGCCACCAGCAGATCCTCCGGGCCCGGTAATGAGCAGTTCTTC

J gene: TRBJ2-7
clone size: NA
D gene: NA
V gene: TRBV2
CDR3 protein: CATQPGGLSYEQYF
CDR3 DNA: TGTGCCACCCAACCTGGGGGTCTCTCCTACGAGCAGTACTTC

J gene: TRBJ2-3
clone size: few
D gene: TRBD1
V gene: TRBV3-1
CDR3 protein: CASSSPGQEKLDTQYF
CDR3 DNA: TGTGCCAGCAGCTCACCGGGACAGGAGAAGTTAGATACGCAGTATTTT

J gene: TRBJ1-2
clone size: few
D gene: NA
V gene: TRBV5-1
CDR3 protein: CASSLGSDGYTF
CDR3 DNA: TGCGCCAGCAGCTTGGGGTCAGACGGCTACACCTTC

J gene: TRBJ2-7
clone size: NA
D gene: NA
V gene: TRBV6-2/TRBV6-3
CDR3 protein: CASSPRDYSLPHEQYF
CDR3 DNA: TGTGCCAGCAGTCCCCGAGACTACAGCCTCCCCCACGAGCAGTACTTC